This T cell receptor beta chain derives from a study of T cell repertoires in cytomegalovirus infection. Study in general: Matching HLA type, along with CMV infection, was indicated by public TCR beta signatures. Overall study findings and caveats: HLA-C-restricted CMV-specific TCR beta clonotypes were dominant in the ex vivo response.

Germline loops: CDR1 SGHNT, CDR2 YENEEA. This CDR3 contains 17 residues. J gave up 1 base and V 1 base, and 6 bases lay outside the gene matches. Concerning this clonotype: Antigen: not known.

TCRdb re-called the reads through MiXCR, storing one row per CDR3 protein. The sample lists a few hundred thousand distinct CDR3 sequences, about 25% occurring once. The receptor was isolated from a human donor in good health (CMV status not recorded). Some clones in this sample may be carry-over from other donors' samples. The chain joins TRBV11-3 to TRBJ2-2; TRBD1 matches at 7 bases. Sequencing used PBMCs. Here the CDR3 DNA reads TGTGCCAGCAGCTTAGTCCCGACAGGGCTGAACACCGGGGAGCTGTTTTTT. It translates to CASSLVPTGLNTGELFF.